These 12 T cell receptor beta chains came from one sample sequenced in a study of OX40 agonist ivuxolimab in advanced cancers. Repertoires were generated with immunoSEQ multiplex PCR, while TCRdb's copy carries only in-frame clones and drops some. The repertoire holds about 77,000 clones, 75% to 90% seen once, with under 2.5% in the top ten. The sequencing here drew on CD4+ or CD8+ T cells sorted from blood, taken in a trial of the OX40 agonist ivuxolimab. The receptors shown here come from an adult with an advanced solid tumor such as melanoma, head and neck, liver or kidney cancer.

The V call is TRBV11-2, the J call TRBJ2-3, with D unclear. V was pared by 5 bases and J by 2 bases, with 5 bases between. This CDR3 has 12 residues. Per the germline V gene, CDR1 is SGHAT and CDR2 is FQNNGV. The CDR3 sequence: CASSPYTDTQYF. The CDR3, as DNA: TGTGCCAGCAGCCCTTACACAGATACGCAGTATTTT.

V usage is TRBV10-1 and J usage is TRBJ1-1, with 8 bases lining up with TRBD1. The CDR3 loop spans 16 amino acids. V shed 6 bases, J shed 1 base, and the junction held 10 bases outside the gene matches. CDR1 is WNHNN, CDR2 SYGVQD, per germline (reference sequence). CDR3 sequence reads: CASSKFRQGRNTEAFF. As DNA, the CDR3 is TGCGCCAGCAGCAAGTTTCGACAGGGGAGGAACACTGAAGCTTTCTTT.

This rearrangement joins TRBV6-5 to TRBJ2-1; D is tentatively TRBD1 or TRBD2 (5 bases each). CDR1 and CDR2 from the germline V gene are MNHEY and SVGAGI. V lost 3 bases and J lost 3, with 12 bases in between. The CDR3 extends over 15 amino acids. For the CDR3, the DNA is TGTGCCAGCAGTTATAGAGGGGTCCGCTACAATGAGCAGTTCTTC. Protein sequence: CASSYRGVRYNEQFF.

The chain carries TRBV18 and TRBJ1-1; D ambiguous. This CDR3 contains 13 residues. Germline CDR1 KGHSH, CDR2 LQKENI. Trimming took 6 bases from V and 3 from J, leaving 11 bases between them. CDR3 coding DNA: TGTGCCAGCTCCCTGGTGAGGGACACTGAAGCTTTCTTT. Amino acids: CASSLVRDTEAFF.

The J gene is TRBJ2-1, the V gene TRBV5-1; 8 bases line up with TRBD2. Germline values: CDR1 SGHRS, CDR2 YFSETQ. Trimming cost V 0 bases and J 0 bases; bases outside gene matches: 2. CDR3 length: 16 residues. CDR3 sequence reads: CASSLASGSSYNEQFF. CDR3 in DNA: TGCGCCAGCAGCTTGGCAAGCGGGAGCTCCTACAATGAGCAGTTCTTC.

The V gene is TRBV14, the J gene TRBJ2-1; 10 nucleotides line up with TRBD2. This CDR3 has 19 amino acids. V was pared by 4 bases and J by 0 bases, with 12 bases of the junction left unmatched. The germline CDR1 and CDR2 sequences are SGHDN and FVKESK. CDR3 sequence (DNA): TGTGCCAGCAGCCCGGTCCTAGCGGGGGCCCGGAGCTCCTACAATGAGCAGTTCTTC. Translated, it gives CASSPVLAGARSSYNEQFF.

A note on this clone: Its ends do not fully match the called genes, so a read error is possible. The chain combines TRBV2 with TRBJ2-1, with D tentatively TRBD2 (5 bases). Germline assignment: CDR1 SNHLY and CDR2 FYNNEI. The CDR3 consists of 11 residues. The CDR3 nucleotides read TGTGCCAGCGGAGGTTACAGTGAGCAGTTCTTC. Translating gives CASGGYSEQFF.

The chain is built from TRBV19 and TRBJ2-7, with 7 bases lining up with TRBD1. Trimming at V came to 6 bases and at J to 0 bases, leaving 5 bases not matched to a gene. This CDR3 is built from 14 residues. Germline V gene data show CDR1 as LNHDA and CDR2 as SQIVND (reference sequence). The CDR3 sequence is CASSKWDSSYEQYF. CDR3 bases: TGTGCCAGTAGCAAATGGGACAGCTCCTACGAGCAGTACTTC.

The rearrangement joins TRBV19 to TRBJ1-3; 7 positions match TRBD1. Germline V lookup: CDR1 LNHDA, CDR2 SQIVND (reference sequence). With 3 bases clipped from V and 4 bases from J, the junction kept 3 bases outside the gene matches. The CDR3 has 14 amino acids. The CDR3 sequence is CASSITGDGNTIYF. CDR3 bases: TGTGCCAGTAGTATCACAGGGGACGGAAACACCATATATTTT.

In this sample, this clone turned up a few times. The gene calls are TRBV9 and TRBJ1-1; TRBD1 aligns across 7 bases. The CDR3 is 13 amino acids. Germline CDR1 is SGDLS and CDR2 is YYNGEE. Trimming cost V 3 bases and J 5 bases; bases outside gene matches: 4. The CDR3 loop reads CASSAHRGTEAFF. The CDR3 coding sequence is TGTGCCAGCAGCGCTCACAGGGGTACTGAAGCTTTCTTT. Together with reference TRBV9 and TRBJ1-1, the CDR3 gives the full variable domain: DSGVTQTPKHLITATGQRVTLRCSPRSGDLSVYWYQQSLDQGLQFLIQYYNGEERAKGNILERFSAQQFPDLHSELNLSSLELGDSALYFCASSAHRGTEAFFGQGTRLTVV.

The chain joins TRBV2 to TRBJ2-7; 11 bases match TRBD2. Germline-derived CDR1 and CDR2 are SNHLY and FYNNEI. The CDR3 consists of 13 residues. V shed 6 bases, J shed 7 bases, and the junction held 5 bases outside the gene matches. The CDR3 loop reads CASRLAGVGEQYF. The CDR3 DNA is TGTGCCAGCAGACTAGCGGGAGTGGGAGAGCAGTACTTC.

This clone was seen just once. The DNA of the CDR3 is TGTGCCAGCAGCTTAAATGCAGGGCTGTACGAGCAGTACTTC. Its translation: CASSLNAGLYEQYF. The rearrangement links TRBV7-9 to TRBJ2-7, with D possibly being TRBD1 (5 bases). This CDR3 spans 14 amino acids. V was pared by 2 bases and J by 4 bases, with 12 bases between. Germline CDR1 and CDR2: SEHNR and FQNEAQ (reference sequence).